The rows below give T cell receptor beta chains drawn from one sample of a study of PD-1 blockade in classical Hodgkin lymphoma. Sequencing used immunoSEQ multiplex PCR; TCRdb keeps in-frame clones, though not all of them. The sample has more than 50,000 clones, roughly 90% seen once. This specimen consisted of peripheral blood mononuclear cells (PBMCs), obtained at baseline. The receptors stem from a human donor with classical Hodgkin lymphoma. Both conserved end residues are part of each CDR3. A D gene is named only where the DNA matches it firmly. A clone size is listed for some rows: how often the clone was seen (once, few, many), or a class if it is expanded.

d_call: TRBD2
j_call: TRBJ2-7
clone_size: .
v_call: TRBV18
cdr3_nt: TGTGCCAGCTCACCATCTAGCGGGACTTACGAGCAGTACTTC
cdr3_aa: CASSPSSGTYEQYF

d_call: .
j_call: TRBJ1-6
clone_size: .
v_call: TRBV5-4
cdr3_nt: TGTGCCAGCAGCTTGAACACGGTCAATTCACCCCTCCACTTT
cdr3_aa: CASSLNTVNSPLHF

d_call: TRBD1
j_call: TRBJ1-3
clone_size: .
v_call: TRBV6-1
cdr3_nt: TGTGCCAGCAGTGAAAAGCAGGGGGAAGCTGGAAACACCATATATTTT
cdr3_aa: CASSEKQGEAGNTIYF

d_call: .
j_call: TRBJ2-1
clone_size: .
v_call: TRBV7-9
cdr3_nt: TGTGCCAGCAGCTTGCAGGGAGCCTACAATGAGCAGTTCTTC
cdr3_aa: CASSLQGAYNEQFF

d_call: .
j_call: TRBJ1-4
clone_size: .
v_call: TRBV2
cdr3_nt: TGTGCCAGCAGTGATTTGGAAAAACTGTTTTTT
cdr3_aa: CASSDLEKLFF

d_call: .
j_call: TRBJ2-5
clone_size: .
v_call: TRBV29-1
cdr3_nt: TGCAGCGTCGCCGGGACGTGGGGAGAGACCCAGTACTTC
cdr3_aa: CSVAGTWGETQYF

d_call: .
j_call: TRBJ2-7
clone_size: .
v_call: TRBV30
cdr3_nt: TGTGCCTGGAGTGTACTTGGTAGCCTTCTCTACGAGCAGTACTTC
cdr3_aa: CAWSVLGSLLYEQYF

d_call: TRBD2
j_call: TRBJ2-3
clone_size: few
v_call: TRBV7-3
cdr3_nt: TGTGCCAGCAGCTTAAGAGGAATACTAGCGGAAGTCACAGATACGCAGTATTTT
cdr3_aa: CASSLRGILAEVTDTQYF

d_call: .
j_call: TRBJ2-3
clone_size: .
v_call: TRBV29-1
cdr3_nt: TGCAGCGTTGAGGGCCTTGTAAGAGGTCTGCGCACAGATACGCAGTATTTT
cdr3_aa: CSVEGLVRGLRTDTQYF

d_call: TRBD2
j_call: TRBJ2-1
clone_size: .
v_call: TRBV15
cdr3_nt: TGTGCCACCAGCAGTCTTCGAGCGGGAGGTTTGCCAGTGCAGTTCTTC
cdr3_aa: CATSSLRAGGLPVQFF

d_call: TRBD1
j_call: TRBJ2-1
clone_size: once
v_call: TRBV28
cdr3_nt: TGTGCCAGCAGGTCTGCCGGGACAGGGGGTAGCAATGAGCAGTTCTTC
cdr3_aa: CASRSAGTGGSNEQFF

d_call: .
j_call: TRBJ1-5
clone_size: once
v_call: TRBV6-1
cdr3_nt: TGTGCCAGCAGCCCTCCAGGGGACCATCAGCCCCAGCATTTT
cdr3_aa: CASSPPGDHQPQHF

d_call: TRBD2
j_call: TRBJ2-3
clone_size: .
v_call: TRBV6-5
cdr3_nt: TGTGCCAGCAGGGTGCTAGCGGGAGGGGTAGATACGCAGTATTTT
cdr3_aa: CASRVLAGGVDTQYF

d_call: TRBD2
j_call: TRBJ2-5
clone_size: .
v_call: TRBV5-5
cdr3_nt: TGTGCCAGCAGCTTGGGGCCCCCACTAGCGGCCGCTCAAGAGACCCAGTACTTC
cdr3_aa: CASSLGPPLAAAQETQYF

d_call: TRBD2
j_call: TRBJ2-2
clone_size: .
v_call: TRBV4-1
cdr3_nt: TGCGCCAGCAGCCAAAAGACTAGCGGGGGTCAGAACACCGGGGAGCTGTTTTTT
cdr3_aa: CASSQKTSGGQNTGELFF

d_call: .
j_call: TRBJ1-4
clone_size: .
v_call: TRBV14
cdr3_nt: TGTGCCAGCAGCCCCCTTGGGGGGGGTAATGAAAAACTGTTTTTT
cdr3_aa: CASSPLGGGNEKLFF

d_call: .
j_call: TRBJ2-3
clone_size: .
v_call: TRBV5-1
cdr3_nt: TGCGCCAGCAGCACCGGACAGCACACAGATACGCAGTATTTT
cdr3_aa: CASSTGQHTDTQYF

d_call: .
j_call: TRBJ1-5
clone_size: .
v_call: TRBV19
cdr3_nt: TGTGCCAGTAGTATCTCATGGGACACGAATCAGCCCCAGCATTTT
cdr3_aa: CASSISWDTNQPQHF

d_call: .
j_call: TRBJ1-6
clone_size: once
v_call: TRBV7-8
cdr3_nt: TGTGCCAGCAGCTTAGCGCTAGGGACGTCACCCCTCCACTTT
cdr3_aa: CASSLALGTSPLHF

d_call: .
j_call: TRBJ1-1
clone_size: .
v_call: TRBV10-3
cdr3_nt: TGTGCCATCAGTGAGTCAGGGGGGAGATTTGCTGAAGCTTTCTTT
cdr3_aa: CAISESGGRFAEAFF

d_call: .
j_call: TRBJ2-7
clone_size: .
v_call: TRBV6-5
cdr3_nt: TGTGCCAGCACCAACCCGGGTTGGGGGGTCGAGCAGTACTTC
cdr3_aa: CASTNPGWGVEQYF

d_call: .
j_call: TRBJ2-1
clone_size: .
v_call: TRBV28
cdr3_nt: TGTGCCAGCAGTTTTGGAACCGGTGTGTTCTTC
cdr3_aa: CASSFGTGVFF

d_call: .
j_call: TRBJ1-1
clone_size: .
v_call: TRBV27
cdr3_nt: TGTGCCAGCAGTTTATTAATGCACCGATCGGCTGAAGCTTTCTTT
cdr3_aa: CASSLLMHRSAEAFF

d_call: TRBD2
j_call: TRBJ2-7
clone_size: once
v_call: TRBV29-1
cdr3_nt: TGCAGCGCCAGAACGGCTAGCGGCTCCTACGAGCAGTACTTC
cdr3_aa: CSARTASGSYEQYF

d_call: TRBD2
j_call: TRBJ2-7
clone_size: .
v_call: TRBV6-6
cdr3_nt: TGTGCCAGCAGTGCCGGGACTAGTGGTCCCGAGCAGTACTTC
cdr3_aa: CASSAGTSGPEQYF

d_call: .
j_call: TRBJ2-7
clone_size: .
v_call: TRBV4-1
cdr3_nt: TGCGCCAGCAGCCAAGACGAGATACAGGCCTACGAGCAGTACTTC
cdr3_aa: CASSQDEIQAYEQYF

d_call: .
j_call: TRBJ1-6
clone_size: .
v_call: TRBV6-6
cdr3_nt: TGTGCCAGCAGACCCTCCGGCAATAATAATTCACCCCTCCACTTT
cdr3_aa: CASRPSGNNNSPLHF

d_call: .
j_call: TRBJ1-1
clone_size: .
v_call: TRBV2
cdr3_nt: TGTGCCAGCAGTGACAGAGTAAGCGCTGAAGCTTTCTTT
cdr3_aa: CASSDRVSAEAFF

d_call: .
j_call: TRBJ2-7
clone_size: .
v_call: TRBV7-9
cdr3_nt: TGTGCCAGCAGCTCCGACCGGGCTCCCTACGAGCAGTACTTC
cdr3_aa: CASSSDRAPYEQYF

d_call: .
j_call: TRBJ1-1
clone_size: .
v_call: TRBV27
cdr3_nt: TGTGCCAGCAGCAACTTCCCAGGGACAATGGCTTTCTTT
cdr3_aa: CASSNFPGTMAFF

d_call: .
j_call: TRBJ2-2
clone_size: .
v_call: TRBV12-5
cdr3_nt: TGTGCTAGTGGGGGCTCGGGAACCGGGGAGCTGTTTTTT
cdr3_aa: CASGGSGTGELFF

d_call: TRBD2
j_call: TRBJ2-7
clone_size: few
v_call: TRBV7-2
cdr3_nt: TGTGCCAGCAGCGGGCGTGTGGGCGGGGGTCCCGAGCAGTACTTC
cdr3_aa: CASSGRVGGGPEQYF

d_call: .
j_call: TRBJ2-5
clone_size: .
v_call: TRBV6-1
cdr3_nt: TGTGCCAGCAGTGAAGCAAGGGGTCTACAAGAGACCCAGTACTTC
cdr3_aa: CASSEARGLQETQYF

d_call: .
j_call: TRBJ1-2
clone_size: .
v_call: TRBV6-1
cdr3_nt: TGTGCCAGCAGTGAGTGGGATGACTATGGCTACACCTTC
cdr3_aa: CASSEWDDYGYTF

d_call: .
j_call: TRBJ1-5
clone_size: .
v_call: TRBV10-2
cdr3_nt: TGCGCCAGCAGTGGGGGAGGGAACAATCAGCCCCAGCATTTT
cdr3_aa: CASSGGGNNQPQHF

d_call: .
j_call: TRBJ2-3
clone_size: .
v_call: TRBV7-2
cdr3_nt: TGTGCCAGCAGCCTCCGACAGTCTAGCACAGATACGCAGTATTTT
cdr3_aa: CASSLRQSSTDTQYF

d_call: TRBD1
j_call: TRBJ2-1
clone_size: .
v_call: TRBV2
cdr3_nt: TGTGCCAGCAGTGTAGGGACAGGGGGCTCCAATGAGCAGTTCTTC
cdr3_aa: CASSVGTGGSNEQFF

d_call: .
j_call: TRBJ1-2
clone_size: .
v_call: TRBV19
cdr3_nt: TGTGCCAGTAGTATCGGACCGAGTTCCTATGGCTACACCTTC
cdr3_aa: CASSIGPSSYGYTF

d_call: TRBD2
j_call: TRBJ2-1
clone_size: .
v_call: TRBV7-9
cdr3_nt: TGTGCCAGCAGCTCCCTAGCGGGAGTACCTTACAATGAGCAGTTCTTC
cdr3_aa: CASSSLAGVPYNEQFF

d_call: .
j_call: TRBJ2-1
clone_size: once
v_call: TRBV23-1
cdr3_nt: TGCGCCAGCAGTCGACGGGAGAAATACAATGAGCAGTTCTTC
cdr3_aa: CASSRREKYNEQFF

d_call: .
j_call: TRBJ1-2
clone_size: once
v_call: TRBV19
cdr3_nt: TGTGCCAGTAGTATCAATGGCGGGGCCCAATATGGCTACACCTTC
cdr3_aa: CASSINGGAQYGYTF

d_call: .
j_call: TRBJ1-5
clone_size: .
v_call: TRBV19
cdr3_nt: TGTGCCAGTTCTTTAGACAGGAATCAGCCCCAGCATTTT
cdr3_aa: CASSLDRNQPQHF

d_call: TRBD1
j_call: TRBJ2-2
clone_size: .
v_call: TRBV28
cdr3_nt: TGTGCCAGCAGTTTATATGGGACAGGGGGCGCCGAGAACACCGGGGAGCTGTTTTTT
cdr3_aa: CASSLYGTGGAENTGELFF

d_call: .
j_call: TRBJ1-1
clone_size: few
v_call: TRBV2
cdr3_nt: TGTGCCAGCAGCAAGCTGGGGGGCGTCACTGAAGCTTTCTTT
cdr3_aa: CASSKLGGVTEAFF

d_call: .
j_call: TRBJ2-3
clone_size: .
v_call: TRBV18
cdr3_nt: TGTGCCAGCTCACCAAGCGTCCCGCGGGCCACAGATACGCAGTATTTT
cdr3_aa: CASSPSVPRATDTQYF

d_call: .
j_call: TRBJ1-3
clone_size: .
v_call: TRBV14
cdr3_nt: TGTGCCAGCAGCCAAGCCAGCCGGTTGTATGGAAACACCATATATTTT
cdr3_aa: CASSQASRLYGNTIYF

d_call: .
j_call: TRBJ2-1
clone_size: .
v_call: TRBV11-2
cdr3_nt: TGTGCCAGCAGCTTATGGTACAATGAGCAGTTCTTC
cdr3_aa: CASSLWYNEQFF

d_call: TRBD1
j_call: TRBJ2-7
clone_size: .
v_call: TRBV5-4
cdr3_nt: TGTGCCAGCAGCTTGGGGGACAGGGTTCAGAGCGAGCAGTACTTC
cdr3_aa: CASSLGDRVQSEQYF

d_call: .
j_call: TRBJ1-6
clone_size: .
v_call: TRBV18
cdr3_nt: TGTGCCAGCTCACGGGGTGGGGGCCCCACGGATTCACCCCTCCACTTT
cdr3_aa: CASSRGGGPTDSPLHF

d_call: .
j_call: TRBJ1-5
clone_size: .
v_call: TRBV7-2
cdr3_nt: TGTGCCAGCAGCAAGACGGATAGCAATCAGCCCCAGCATTTT
cdr3_aa: CASSKTDSNQPQHF

d_call: .
j_call: TRBJ2-7
clone_size: .
v_call: TRBV29-1
cdr3_nt: TGCAGCGCTGGTGGGGCGAGCTACGAGCAGTACTTC
cdr3_aa: CSAGGASYEQYF

d_call: .
j_call: TRBJ2-2
clone_size: .
v_call: TRBV27
cdr3_nt: TGTGCCAGCAGCCAACAGATCACCGGGGAGCTGTTTTTT
cdr3_aa: CASSQQITGELFF

d_call: .
j_call: TRBJ1-6
clone_size: .
v_call: TRBV18
cdr3_nt: TGTGCCAGCCACGGACAGCAGAATTCACCCCTCCACTTT
cdr3_aa: CASHGQQNSPLHF

d_call: TRBD1
j_call: TRBJ2-7
clone_size: .
v_call: TRBV6-1
cdr3_nt: TGTGCCAGCAGTGGCGAGACAGGGTCGTCCTACGAGCAGTACTTC
cdr3_aa: CASSGETGSSYEQYF